A single sample gave rise to the 30 T cell receptor beta chains below, sequenced in a study of T cell changes during pregnancy in multiple sclerosis. Sequenced by immunoSEQ multiplex PCR; TCRdb stores in-frame clones only, minus some. Among some 89,000 clones listed, 85% to 95% were seen once. Material: peripheral blood, obtained in the third trimester of pregnancy. The receptor source for this set is a female donor with multiple sclerosis, enrolled in a pregnancy study.

This chain joins TRBV18 and TRBJ2-1; 9 bases map to TRBD1. V lost 0 bases and J lost 10; bases outside the gene matches: 1. This CDR3 region has 13 residues. CDR1 is KGHSH, CDR2 LQKENI, per germline. DNA of the CDR3: TGTGCCAGCTCACCACCGGACAGGGGAGAGCAGTTCTTC. Residues: CASSPPDRGEQFF.

The chain employs TRBV27 and TRBJ1-5; TRBD1 might be the D (6 bases). The V gene lost 3 bases and the J gene lost 4 bases, with 10 bases spanning the gap. This CDR3 region has 14 residues. From germline, CDR1 is MNHEY and CDR2 SMNVEV (reference sequence). This CDR3 reads CASSFGQGNQPQHF. The CDR3 region has the DNA TGTGCCAGCAGTTTCGGCCAGGGGAATCAGCCCCAGCATTTT.

The genes are TRBV19 and TRBJ1-5; D is unresolved. V dropped 4 bases and J dropped 7 bases, with 17 bases sitting between them. CDR1 is LNHDA, CDR2 SQIVND, per germline (reference sequence). The length of the CDR3 is 15 residues. CDR3 protein: CASSTVLASGQPQHF. The CDR3 DNA reads as TGTGCCAGTAGTACAGTTTTGGCATCGGGGCAGCCCCAGCATTTT.

V usage is TRBV5-4 and J usage is TRBJ2-3; 13 nucleotides match TRBD2. This CDR3 is 16 amino acids long. V was pared by 1 base and J by 5 bases, with 4 bases of the junction left unmatched. Germline CDR1 and CDR2: SGHNT and YYREEE (reference sequence). CDR3: CASSLILAGGQDTQYF. CDR3 sequence (DNA): TGTGCCAGCAGCTTGATACTAGCGGGGGGGCAAGATACGCAGTATTTT. Filled out from reference TRBV5-4 and TRBJ2-3, the complete variable domain reads ETGVTQSPTHLIKTRGQQVTLRCSSQSGHNTVSWYQQALGQGPQFIFQYYREEENGRGNFPPRFSGLQFPNYSSELNVNALELDDSALYLCASSLILAGGQDTQYFGPGTRLTVL.

In its sample, this clone was seen once. The chain combines TRBV19 with TRBJ1-5, with 9 bases matching TRBD1. The CDR3 totals 16 residues. V gave up 3 bases and J gave up 2 bases; unmatched junction bases: 5. Germline CDR1 is LNHDA and CDR2 is SQIVND (reference sequence). For the CDR3, the DNA is TGTGCCAGTAGTATTTGGACAGGGGACGGCAATCAGCCCCAGCATTTT. This translates into CASSIWTGDGNQPQHF.

The chain recombines TRBV6-1 with TRBJ2-1; 7 bases align to TRBD1. This CDR3 has 15 residues. Germline V CDR1 and CDR2: MNHNS, SASEGT. With 3 bases clipped from V and 3 bases from J, the junction kept 5 bases outside the gene matches. Here the CDR3 DNA reads TGTGCCAGCAGTGACTACAGACAGGGCTACAATGAGCAGTTCTTC. Its protein is CASSDYRQGYNEQFF.

The J gene is TRBJ1-5, the V gene TRBV6-6; D is possibly TRBD1 (5 bases). Germline V CDR1 and CDR2: MNHNY, SVGAGI (reference sequence). This CDR3 comprises 16 residues. V was clipped by 4 bases and J by 3 bases, with 16 bases between them. For the CDR3, the DNA is TGTGCCAGCAGTTCGACAGTTAACTTGAACAATCAGCCCCAGCATTTT. Translating gives CASSSTVNLNNQPQHF.

The chain uses TRBV19 and TRBJ1-1; unclear D gene. Trimming pared 5 bases from V and 1 base from J, leaving 11 bases between. There are 14 residues in the CDR3. Germline lookup yields CDR1 LNHDA and CDR2 SQIVND (reference sequence). The CDR3 DNA sequence: TGTGCCAGTAGTCCGCGAAGTAAGAACACTGAAGCTTTCTTT. Protein sequence: CASSPRSKNTEAFF.

In regard to this clone: The same CDR3 can be traced to other DNA sequences in this sample. The chain's CDR3 is CASSMPGNYGYTF. The CDR3 nucleotides are TGTGCCAGTAGTATGCCAGGGAACTATGGCTACACCTTC. V gene TRBV19 combines with J gene TRBJ1-2; a possible D gene is TRBD1 (5 bases). Germline CDR1 and CDR2: LNHDA and SQIVND (reference sequence). The CDR3 spans 13 residues. Trimming stripped 3 bases from V and 2 bases from J, with 7 bases between.

The V call is TRBV15, the J call TRBJ2-1, with 10 bases aligning to TRBD2. Losses at the gene ends were 4 bases for V and 2 bases for J; bases not matched to a gene: 2. Germline values: CDR1 LNHNV, CDR2 YYDKDF (reference sequence). This CDR3 region has 15 residues. CDR3 sequence: CATSTSGGTYNEQFF. The CDR3 nucleotides are TGTGCCACCAGCACTAGCGGGGGAACCTACAATGAGCAGTTCTTC.

The J gene is TRBJ2-2, the V gene TRBV19, with 7 bases that match TRBD1. V shed 3 bases and J 3 bases; nucleotides not matched to a gene: 7. The CDR3 length is 16 residues. CDR1 is LNHDA, CDR2 SQIVND, per germline (reference sequence). The CDR3 nucleotides read TGTGCCAGTAGTATTGGTCAGGGGGTGGACACCGGGGAGCTGTTTTTT. As protein: CASSIGQGVDTGELFF.

The chain recombines TRBV19 with TRBJ1-5; 9 nucleotides agree with TRBD1. This CDR3 spans 18 amino acids. CDR1 LNHDA and CDR2 SQIVND come from the germline V gene (reference sequence). V shed 3 bases and J 0 bases; nucleotides not matched to a gene: 9. The DNA of the CDR3 is TGTGCCAGTAGTATCGTCGGGACAGGGATATTTAGCAATCAGCCCCAGCATTTT. It encodes CASSIVGTGIFSNQPQHF.

The chain links TRBV6-1 to TRBJ1-1, with a tentative D call TRBD1 (6 bases). The CDR3 has 15 amino acids. The V gene lost 2 bases and the J gene lost 4 bases, with 14 bases spanning the gap. CDR1 and CDR2 from the germline V gene are MNHNS and SASEGT. CDR3 residues: CASSERGGGTTEAFF. The CDR3 DNA reads as TGTGCCAGCAGTGAAAGAGGGGGAGGGACCACTGAAGCTTTCTTT.

The chain has TRBV7-6 and TRBJ2-3, with a possible D match to TRBD2 (6 bases). Between the trimmed V and J ends, which lost 4 bases and 0 bases, there was a span of 20 bases. Germline CDR1 SGHVS, CDR2 FNYEAQ. The CDR3 loop spans 18 amino acids. As DNA, the CDR3 is TGTGCCAGCAGCTCTCCGTGGGGGGTGACTTCTAGCACAGATACGCAGTATTTT. It encodes CASSSPWGVTSSTDTQYF.

V usage is TRBV2 and J usage is TRBJ2-7; 7 positions agree with TRBD1. With 6 bases clipped from V and 2 bases from J, the junction kept 7 bases outside the gene matches. The CDR3 is 14 amino acids. Per germline, CDR1 SNHLY and CDR2 FYNNEI. This CDR3 is CASRFGTETYEQYF. The DNA for the CDR3 is TGTGCCAGCAGGTTCGGGACAGAGACCTACGAGCAGTACTTC.

CDR3 residues: CASSQTSGGASNTGELFF. CDR3 sequence (DNA): TGTGCCAGCAGCCAAACCAGCGGGGGGGCTTCGAACACCGGGGAGCTGTTTTTT. J is TRBJ2-2 and V is TRBV4-2; 10 nucleotides agree with TRBD2. V shed 2 bases and J 0 bases; nucleotides not matched to a gene: 6. Germline V gene lookup returns CDR1 LGHNA and CDR2 YNFKEQ. This CDR3 has 18 amino acids.

This chain uses TRBV9 with TRBJ2-1, with 8 bases fitting TRBD2. CDR1 and CDR2 (germline): SGDLS, YYNGEE. V lost 0 bases, J lost 6 bases, and 5 bases stayed unmatched. There are 15 residues in the CDR3. The CDR3 loop reads CASSVDGGAFNEQFF. DNA for the CDR3: TGTGCCAGCAGCGTAGACGGGGGGGCCTTCAATGAGCAGTTCTTC.

V and J are TRBV4-1 and TRBJ2-2; TRBD2 aligns across 11 bases. The CDR3 covers 17 residues. Germline lookup yields CDR1 MGHRA and CDR2 YSYEKL. Trimming took 0 bases from V and 1 from J; bases not matched to a gene: 1. The CDR3 nucleotides are TGCGCCAGCAGCCAAGAAGGACTAGCGGGGAACACCGGGGAGCTGTTTTTT. Its protein is CASSQEGLAGNTGELFF.

This chain connects TRBV7-8 to TRBJ2-1; 11 nucleotides match TRBD1. The V gene's germline CDR1 is SGHVS and CDR2 FQNEAQ. This CDR3 has 15 residues. The V segment lost 5 bases and the J segment 7 bases; nucleotides outside the gene matches: 7. The CDR3 DNA is TGTGCCAGCAGCCAGTGGACAGGGGGCATAAATGAGCAGTTCTTC. Translated, it gives CASSQWTGGINEQFF.

CDR3 sequence: CASSEHRGAGELFF. The DNA of the CDR3 is TGTGCCAGCAGTGAGCATCGGGGAGCCGGGGAGCTGTTTTTT. The chain recombines TRBV25-1 with TRBJ2-2; D is possibly TRBD2 (5 bases). Trimming left V 3 bases short and J 6 bases short, with 11 bases between. Germline loops: CDR1 MGHDK, CDR2 SYGVNS. The CDR3 runs 14 residues.

The chain is built from TRBV18 and TRBJ2-3, with 10 bases identical to TRBD2. CDR3 size: 17 residues. The V gene's germline CDR1 is KGHSH and CDR2 LQKENI. V lost 0 bases, J lost 2 bases, and 5 bases stayed unmatched. The CDR3 sequence is CASSPPASGGPTDTQYF. Written as DNA, the CDR3 is TGTGCCAGCTCACCACCAGCTAGCGGGGGCCCCACAGATACGCAGTATTTT.

The rearrangement uses TRBV7-2 and TRBJ2-1, with 11 bases fitting TRBD2. CDR1 SGHTA and CDR2 FQGNSA come from the germline V gene. The CDR3 runs 17 residues. V shed 5 bases and J 7 bases; nucleotides not matched to a gene: 13. CDR3 in amino acids: CASSNPLTSGGHNEQFF. The CDR3 nucleotides read TGTGCCAGCAGCAACCCCCTCACTAGCGGGGGCCATAATGAGCAGTTCTTC.

This chain connects TRBV6-4 to TRBJ1-2; TRBD1 matches 9 bases. The CDR3 has 15 amino acids. Germline V lookup: CDR1 MRHNA, CDR2 SNTAGT. V shed 6 bases, J shed 0 bases, and the junction held 5 bases outside the gene matches. This CDR3 reads CASSDGQGPNYGYTF. The CDR3 region has the DNA TGTGCCAGCAGCGACGGACAGGGGCCTAACTATGGCTACACCTTC.

The chain joins TRBV4-1 to TRBJ1-2; 8 positions agree with TRBD1. V dropped 4 bases and J dropped 8; count of bases not matched to a gene: 12. This CDR3 comprises 15 residues. CDR1 MGHRA and CDR2 YSYEKL come from the germline V gene. The CDR3: CASSPGPDRAKGYTF. CDR3 sequence (DNA): TGCGCCAGCAGCCCTGGACCGGACAGGGCGAAGGGCTACACCTTC.

The rearrangement uses TRBV19 and TRBJ2-1; a weak D match, TRBD2 (5 bases). V gave up 9 bases and J gave up 3 bases, with 12 bases separating them. CDR1 is LNHDA and CDR2 is SQIVND in the germline V gene (reference sequence). The CDR3 sequence is 13 residues long. As DNA, the CDR3 is TGTGCCAGCCGGCGTCGGGGCTACAATGAGCAGTTCTTC. Translated, it gives CASRRRGYNEQFF.

The chain employs TRBV5-1 and TRBJ2-1; 11 bases are shared with TRBD2. The junction had 4 bases not matched to a gene; V was cut back by 0 bases and J by 5 bases. From germline, CDR1 is SGHRS and CDR2 YFSETQ. The CDR3 is 16 residues long. The DNA for the CDR3 is TGCGCCAGCAGCTTGGGGGGGACTAGCGGTAACAATGAGCAGTTCTTC. It encodes CASSLGGTSGNNEQFF.

The chain joins TRBV10-3 to TRBJ2-5; D remains unclear. There are 14 residues in the CDR3. CDR1 ENHRY and CDR2 SYGVKD come from the germline V gene. Between the trimmed V and J ends, which lost 2 bases and 5 bases, there was a span of 12 bases. For the CDR3, the DNA is TGTGCCATCAGTGAGGAGGCCCGCCGGGAGACCCAGTACTTC. Amino acid sequence: CAISEEARRETQYF.

Only one count was recorded for this clone. The chain employs TRBV10-2 and TRBJ2-5; 9 nucleotides line up with TRBD2. The CDR3 is 17 residues long. Germline values: CDR1 WSHSY, CDR2 SAAADI. V gave up 0 bases and J gave up 1 base; unmatched junction bases: 6. For the CDR3, the DNA is TGCGCCAGCAGTGAGTCGAGATTGCGGGGGGGCCAAGAGACCCAGTACTTC. Protein product: CASSESRLRGGQETQYF.

This clone was seen only once. The J gene is TRBJ2-7, the V gene TRBV21-1; TRBD2 was called by the table and not checked on the DNA. TRBV21-1 is classified as a pseudogene. The CDR3 runs to 12 residues. The CDR3 loop is CASGGVLHEQYF. The CDR3 DNA follows: TGTGCCAGCGGCGGGGTACTGCACGAGCAGTACTTC.

J is TRBJ2-1 and V is TRBV7-9; unclear D gene. CDR1 is SEHNR, CDR2 FQNEAQ, per germline (reference sequence). The CDR3 is made up of 13 amino acids. The V and J ends lost 0 bases and 7 bases respectively, with 7 bases between them. CDR3 coding DNA: TGTGCCAGCAGCTTAGCGTACAGAAATGAGCAGTTCTTC. Its protein is CASSLAYRNEQFF.